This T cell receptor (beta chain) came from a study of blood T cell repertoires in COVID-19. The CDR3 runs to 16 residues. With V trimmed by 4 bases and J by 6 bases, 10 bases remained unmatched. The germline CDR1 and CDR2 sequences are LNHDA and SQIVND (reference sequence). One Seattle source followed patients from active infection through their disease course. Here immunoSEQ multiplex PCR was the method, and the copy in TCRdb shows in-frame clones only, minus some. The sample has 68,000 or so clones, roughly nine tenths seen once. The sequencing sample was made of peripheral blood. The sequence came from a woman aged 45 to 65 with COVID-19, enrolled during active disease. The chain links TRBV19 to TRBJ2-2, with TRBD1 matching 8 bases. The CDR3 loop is CASSNLRQGRAGELFF. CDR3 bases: TGTGCCAGTAGTAACCTCCGACAGGGGCGAGCCGGGGAGCTGTTTTTT.